This T cell receptor beta chain was identified during a study of T cells after yellow fever vaccination. This CDR3 has 16 amino acids. The junction had 8 bases not matched to a gene; V was cut back by 2 bases and J by 5 bases. Germline V CDR1 and CDR2: MDHEN, SYDVKM. This clonotype was observed at least ten times. Its matching antigen is unknown. For TCR, cDNA came from 5'RACE template switching, which added a universal primer site and UMIs. One entry per CDR3 protein results from TCRdb running MiXCR on the 5' RACE reads. The sample has under 150,000 distinct CDR3 sequences; around 7.7% are singletons. Study-wide findings and caveats: Subsequent to the booster, the majority of primary-vaccination clones reappeared (under 98% CD4, 85% to 90% CD8). Contaminants from the bulk population, in the form of abundant clonotypes, could be found in FACS-sorted repertoires.

This chain joins TRBV28 and TRBJ1-5; TRBD1 matches 8 bases. This TCR came from a man aged 25 to 40 who received the YFV17D yellow fever vaccine. The input for sequencing was CD4+ T cells sorted from PBMCs, taken 5 days after the yellow fever booster vaccination. CDR3 amino acids: CASSLGQGRNDQPQHF. Here the CDR3 DNA reads TGTGCCAGCAGTTTAGGACAGGGTCGGAATGATCAGCCCCAGCATTTT.